This T cell receptor beta chain was captured in a study of cytomegalovirus exposure and HLA in healthy donors. A note on this clone: The antigen remains unidentified.

Study outcomes and limitations: Listed as cytomegalovirus-associated were over 150 TCR beta chains.

60 Vbeta and 13 Jbeta primers were used in PCR. Using immunoSEQ multiplex PCR, the repertoire was profiled, and TCRdb retains in-frame clones only, with some absent. The sample has about 120,000 clones, 78% seen once; the top ten hold roughly 1.2%. The sequence came from a woman aged 25 to 39 in good health and CMV-seronegative. Input material: PBMCs.

This CDR3 is CASSYNSGEGQGTDTQYF. CDR3 sequence (DNA): TGTGCCAGCAGCTATAACTCAGGGGAGGGTCAAGGCACAGATACGCAGTATTTT. The chain recombines TRBV11-1 with TRBJ2-3; D possibly corresponds to TRBD2 (7 bases). Germline V gene lookup returns CDR1 SGHAT and CDR2 FQDESV (reference sequence). The length of the CDR3 is 18 residues. The V gene lost 4 bases and the J gene lost 1 base, with 21 bases spanning the gap. The full variable domain, completed using reference TRBV11-1 and TRBJ2-3, is EAEVAQSPRYKITEKSQAVAFWCDPISGHATLYWYRQILGQGPELLVQFQDESVVDDSQLPKDRFSAERLKGVDSTLKIQPAELGDSAMYLCASSYNSGEGQGTDTQYFGPGTRLTVL.